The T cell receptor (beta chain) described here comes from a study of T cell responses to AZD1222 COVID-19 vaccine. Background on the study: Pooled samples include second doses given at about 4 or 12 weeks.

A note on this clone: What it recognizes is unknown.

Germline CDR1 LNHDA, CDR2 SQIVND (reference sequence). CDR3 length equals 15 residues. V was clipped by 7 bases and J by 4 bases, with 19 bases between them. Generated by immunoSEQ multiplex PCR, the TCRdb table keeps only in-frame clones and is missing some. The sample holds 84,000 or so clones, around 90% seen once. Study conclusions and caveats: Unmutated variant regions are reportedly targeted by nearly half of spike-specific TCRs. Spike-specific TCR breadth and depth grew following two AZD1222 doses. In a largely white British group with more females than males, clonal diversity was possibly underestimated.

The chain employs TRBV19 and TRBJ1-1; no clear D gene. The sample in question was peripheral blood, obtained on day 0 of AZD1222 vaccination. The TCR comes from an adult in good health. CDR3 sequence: CASTVAGVWRTEAFF. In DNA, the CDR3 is TGTGCCAGTACGGTAGCGGGTGTGTGGCGCACTGAAGCTTTCTTT.